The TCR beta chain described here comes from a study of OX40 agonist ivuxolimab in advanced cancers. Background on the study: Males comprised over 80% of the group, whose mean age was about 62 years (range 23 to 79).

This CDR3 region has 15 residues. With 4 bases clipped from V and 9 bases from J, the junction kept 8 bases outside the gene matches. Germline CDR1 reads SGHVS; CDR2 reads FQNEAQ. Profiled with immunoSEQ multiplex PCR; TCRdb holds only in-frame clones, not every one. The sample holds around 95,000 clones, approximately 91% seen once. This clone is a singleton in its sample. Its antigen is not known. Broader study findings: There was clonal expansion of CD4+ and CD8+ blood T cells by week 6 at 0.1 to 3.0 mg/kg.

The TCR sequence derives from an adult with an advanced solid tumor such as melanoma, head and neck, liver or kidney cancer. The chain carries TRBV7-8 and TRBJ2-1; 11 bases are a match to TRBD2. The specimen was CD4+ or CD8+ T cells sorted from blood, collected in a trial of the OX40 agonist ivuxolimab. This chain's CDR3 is CASSSGLAASGEQFF. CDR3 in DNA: TGTGCCAGCAGCTCGGGACTAGCGGCTTCTGGTGAGCAGTTCTTC. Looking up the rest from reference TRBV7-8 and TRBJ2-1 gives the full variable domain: GAGVSQSPRYKVAKRGQDVALRCDPISGHVSLFWYQQALGQGPEFLTYFQNEAQLDKSGLPSDRFFAERPEGSVSTLKIQRTQQEDSAVYLCASSSGLAASGEQFFGPGTRLTVL.